This T cell receptor beta chain was observed in a study of T cell repertoires in cytomegalovirus infection. General study points: Identification of carriers of CMV plus the relevant HLA was performed using cumulative public TCR beta family frequency. CMV-specific HLA-C-restricted TCR beta clonotypes dominated the ex vivo response.

From the reads, TCRdb called clonotypes with MiXCR, one entry per CDR3 protein. The sample carries 340,000 or so distinct CDR3 sequences, 25% recorded once. Losses at the gene ends were 3 bases for V and 5 bases for J; bases not matched to a gene: 8. Germline loops: CDR1 SGHVS, CDR2 FQNEAQ. The CDR3 sequence is 16 residues long. Points on this clonotype: The antigen remains unidentified.

This TCR was sampled from a human donor in good health (CMV status not recorded). Some clones in this sample may be carry-over from other donors' samples. Sample: cultured PBMCs, taken from culture after CMV antigen stimulation. This chain uses TRBV7-8 with TRBJ2-1; 9 bases are a match to TRBD1. The DNA of the CDR3 is TGTGCCAGCAGCTTGGGGGTTGGGACAGGGAACAATGAGCAGTTCTTC. Protein sequence: CASSLGVGTGNNEQFF.